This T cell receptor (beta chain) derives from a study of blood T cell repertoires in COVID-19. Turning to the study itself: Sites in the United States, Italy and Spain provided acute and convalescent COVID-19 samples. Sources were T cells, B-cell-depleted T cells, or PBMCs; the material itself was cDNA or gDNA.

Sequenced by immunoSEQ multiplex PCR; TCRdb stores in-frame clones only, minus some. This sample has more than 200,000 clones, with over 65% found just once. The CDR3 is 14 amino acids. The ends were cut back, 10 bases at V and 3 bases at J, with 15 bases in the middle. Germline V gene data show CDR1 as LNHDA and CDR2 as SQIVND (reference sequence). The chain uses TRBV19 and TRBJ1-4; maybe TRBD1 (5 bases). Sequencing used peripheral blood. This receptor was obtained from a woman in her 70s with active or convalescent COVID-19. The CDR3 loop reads CATTRQGANEKLFF. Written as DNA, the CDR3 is TGTGCCACCACCCGTCAGGGTGCTAATGAAAAACTGTTTTTT.